The 13 T cell receptor beta chains below were found in one sample sequenced in a study of T cells in Graves' hyperthyroidism and ophthalmopathy. Using RNA transcripts as the source, TCR beta CDR3 regions were amplified. During a first-round RT-PCR of the TCR CDR3, the HTBI primer set was used. TCRdb re-called the multiplex PCR reads through MiXCR, storing one row per CDR3 protein. Of 550,000 to 800,000 distinct CDR3 sequences in the sample, around 15% were seen once. The sequencing sample was made of blood. Receptors originate from a man in his fifties with Graves' hyperthyroidism.

This clonotype occurred many times. The rearrangement links TRBV27 to TRBJ2-1, with TRBD1 matching 8 bases. There are 13 residues in the CDR3. Germline V gene sequence: CDR1 MNHEY, CDR2 SMNVEV (reference sequence). Trimming removed 5 bases from V and 10 bases from J; junction bases left unmatched: 7. The CDR3 DNA reads as TGTGCCAGCAGTAAGACAGGGGTTTGGGAGCAGTTCTTC. Amino acid sequence: CASSKTGVWEQFF.

The table lists this clonotype with many counts. The J gene is TRBJ2-5, the V gene TRBV2; D unresolved. The length of the CDR3 is 14 residues. With 5 bases removed from V and 3 bases from J, the gap between germline ends came to 13 bases. Germline loops: CDR1 SNHLY, CDR2 FYNNEI. CDR3 sequence: CASSSTLPEETQYF. The DNA for the CDR3 is TGTGCCAGCAGTTCGACCTTACCAGAAGAGACCCAGTACTTC.

V gene TRBV4-1 combines with J gene TRBJ2-7, with 7 bases identical to TRBD1. The germline V gene has CDR1 MGHRA and CDR2 YSYEKL. Trimming at V came to 0 bases and at J to 2 bases, leaving 1 base not matched to a gene. The CDR3 covers 14 residues. The CDR3 is CASSQETGAYEQYF. The CDR3 DNA sequence: TGCGCCAGCAGCCAAGAAACAGGGGCCTACGAGCAGTACTTC.

The chain recombines TRBV20-1 with TRBJ1-5; no firm D call. CDR3 length equals 13 residues. Germline CDR1 reads DFQATT; CDR2 reads SNEGSKA (reference sequence). Trimming cost V 1 base and J 2 bases, with 6 bases left between them. The CDR3 loop is CSARVEGNQPQHF. Written as DNA, the CDR3 is TGCAGTGCTAGAGTAGAGGGCAATCAGCCCCAGCATTTT.

The rearrangement uses TRBV6-1 and TRBJ2-4; D is perhaps TRBD1 (5 bases). V lost 8 bases and J lost 1, with 12 bases in between. From germline, CDR1 is MNHNS and CDR2 SASEGT. This CDR3 contains 14 residues. In DNA form, the CDR3 reads TGTGCCAGCGAGGACATAGGGGCCAAAAACATTCAGTACTTC. This encodes CASEDIGAKNIQYF.

In its sample, this clonotype was seen a few times. The chain recombines TRBV5-6 with TRBJ2-3; D call uncertain. The length of the CDR3 is 15 residues. The V end lost 4 bases, the J end lost 2 bases, and 14 bases lay between the germline ends. Germline CDR1 SGHDT, CDR2 YYEEEE. DNA for the CDR3: TGTGCCAGCAGCACCCGACGAGAACCCACAGATACGCAGTATTTT. Translating it yields CASSTRREPTDTQYF.

This chain uses TRBV6-6 with TRBJ1-3; D might be TRBD1 (5 bases). Germline CDR1 and CDR2: MNHNY and SVGAGI (reference sequence). Trimming pared 1 base from V and 0 bases from J, leaving 13 bases between. This CDR3 has 17 residues. The CDR3 protein is CASSYLGHKRSGNTIYF. The CDR3 DNA follows: TGTGCCAGCAGTTACTTAGGACACAAACGCTCTGGAAACACCATATATTTT.

This clonotype was counted many times. J is TRBJ2-5 and V is TRBV7-9, with TRBD2 matching 11 bases. Trimming cost V 6 bases and J 2 bases; bases outside gene matches: 11. Per germline, CDR1 SEHNR and CDR2 FQNEAQ (reference sequence). The length of the CDR3 is 17 residues. CDR3 amino acids: CASSSEPGLAAQETQYF. Written as DNA, the CDR3 is TGTGCCAGCAGTTCAGAACCGGGACTAGCGGCACAAGAGACCCAGTACTTC. The entire variable domain, with the rest obtained from reference TRBV7-9 and TRBJ2-5, is as follows: DTGVSQNPRHKITKRGQNVTFRCDPISEHNRLYWYRQTLGQGPEFLTYFQNEAQLEKSRLLSDRFSAERPKGSFSTLEIQRTEQGDSAMYLCASSSEPGLAAQETQYFGPGTRLLVL.

This clonotype was observed at least ten times. The CDR3 DNA follows: TGTGCCAGCAGTCCCCCGGACACTGGCTACACCTTC. Amino acid sequence: CASSPPDTGYTF. The V call is TRBV6-1, the J call TRBJ1-2; a possible D gene is TRBD1 (5 bases). From germline, CDR1 is MNHNS and CDR2 SASEGT. Trimming took 5 bases from V and 7 from J, leaving 11 bases between them. This CDR3 region has 12 residues.

This clonotype was seen ten or more times. The rearrangement links TRBV27 to TRBJ2-4; TRBD1 agrees at 7 bases. Germline V gene data show CDR1 as MNHEY and CDR2 as SMNVEV (reference sequence). The CDR3 is 17 amino acids. Germline trimming cut 6 bases from V and 0 bases from J; bases unmatched to any gene: 11. In nucleotides, the CDR3 is TGTGCCAGCAGCCCGAATCTGAGGGGGCAAGCCAAAAACATTCAGTACTTC. Translated: CASSPNLRGQAKNIQYF.

This clonotype has a handful of counts. The chain carries TRBV6-2 or TRBV6-3 and TRBJ2-7, with D hard to call. Germline values: CDR1 MNHEY, CDR2 SVGEGT. V shed 5 bases and J shed 2 bases, with 13 bases lying between them. This CDR3 is 14 amino acids long. The CDR3 region is CASSPGNPPYEQYF. CDR3 nucleotide sequence: TGTGCCAGCAGTCCCGGTAATCCCCCCTACGAGCAGTACTTC.

This clonotype showed up just a few times. This chain connects TRBV6-2 or TRBV6-3 to TRBJ2-5; D perhaps matches TRBD2 (5 bases). Trimming pared 5 bases from V and 7 bases from J, leaving 11 bases between. Germline CDR1 is MNHEY and CDR2 is SVGEGT. The CDR3 is 12 residues long. The CDR3 DNA sequence: TGTGCCAGCAGTCCGGACTTTGCGACCCAGTACTTC. Amino acid sequence: CASSPDFATQYF.

The chain couples TRBV5-6 to TRBJ1-5; D is unclear. CDR3 size: 16 residues. V lost 2 bases to trimming and J lost 5 bases, with 17 bases between them. CDR1 is SGHDT and CDR2 is YYEEEE in the germline V gene. The CDR3 protein is CASSFGGRVNDQPQHF. As DNA, the CDR3 is TGTGCCAGCAGCTTTGGTGGAAGGGTAAATGATCAGCCCCAGCATTTT.